This T cell receptor (beta chain) was identified during a study of blood T cell repertoires in COVID-19. Overall study context: There were acute and convalescent COVID-19 samples, and they came from the United States, Italy and Spain. PBMCs, B-cell-depleted T cells, or T cells were the source of the cDNA or gDNA that made up the material.

How the authors handled the data: Amplified reference gene primers provided the basis for estimating nucleated cell counts. Method: immunoSEQ multiplex PCR; TCRdb's copy keeps in-frame clones and lacks some. V and J calls and clone size are given by that table; D and trimming were obtained from the DNA. The data contain under 300,000 clones, 86% of them singletons. Germline loops: CDR1 KGHSH, CDR2 LQKENI. This CDR3 is built from 16 residues. Trimming removed 2 bases at V and 0 bases at J, with 14 bases between. Sequenced material: peripheral blood. The rearrangement links TRBV18 to TRBJ2-7; the D gene is possibly TRBD1 (6 bases). The sequence derives from a young man with active or convalescent COVID-19. CDR3 loop: CASSPSTGTSSYEQYF. The CDR3 nucleotides are TGTGCCAGCTCACCATCGACCGGGACAAGCTCCTACGAGCAGTACTTC.